A selection of T cell receptor beta chains follows, all from one sample in a study of T-cell reconstitution after alpha-beta-depleted transplantation in children. Each CDR3 protein gets one entry after TCRdb re-called the PCR reads with MiXCR. The sample records roughly 610,000 distinct CDR3 sequences, over 9.5% being singletons. Material: PBMCs from the stem cell graft donor, obtained from the stem cell graft. The receptor source for this set is a human donor who donated a stem cell graft to a child with acute myeloid leukemia. Each CDR3 is given without its conserved first and last residue. A D gene is named only where the DNA matches it firmly.

>NA|TRBV5-6
ASSLSHTEAF
>NA|TRBV7-2
ASSSRITYEQY
>TRBD2|TRBV5-1
ASTGLASADTQY
>TRBD1|TRBV6-5
ASSYWGRGSGANVLT
>TRBD1|TRBV5-1
ASSLGTGGEYEQF
>NA|TRBV6-5
ASRAFGGEQY
>NA|TRBV29-1
SVRLHVYNEQF
>TRBD2|TRBV19
ASSDGGRAGDTQY
>TRBD2|TRBV4-2
ASSQREANYEQY
>NA|TRBV29-1
SVGKDSGNTIY
>TRBD2|TRBV7-3
ASSLMGPSGSLIETQY
>NA|TRBV2
ASSDPGRVHYGYT
>TRBD2|TRBV6-6
ASGLAVYNEQF
>TRBD1|TRBV7-9
ASSPGQGSITETQY
>TRBD2|TRBV4-2
ASSQERGLAGAYEQY
>NA|TRBV29-1
SVSEGAGTDTQY
>TRBD2|TRBV20-1
SAHTSGSYSYNEQF
>NA|TRBV4-3
ASSQDQRSGYEQY
>NA|TRBV28
ASSNSLGGSDTQY
>NA|TRBV20-1
SASVLKETQY
>TRBD1|TRBV12-3/TRBV12-4
ASSLGDRATDTGELF
>NA|TRBV29-1
SGEGALGETQY
>NA|TRBV29-1
SVVEGRGELF
>TRBD1|TRBV7-2
ASSRGTVEPQH
>NA|TRBV28
ASSPQGGSGANVLT
>TRBD1|TRBV20-1
SARASRDRVNQPQH
>NA|TRBV7-6
ASSFSESSATQY
>NA|TRBV14
ASSQSSAAEQF
>TRBD2|TRBV7-9
ASSSSGSWVIQY
>TRBD2|TRBV7-2
ASSLGSGGSRQETQY
>NA|TRBV2
ASSDRVYGKNEQF
>NA|TRBV20-1
SASDWSGSTDTQY
>NA|TRBV6-2/TRBV6-3
ASSYIGPLGEQY
>NA|TRBV27
ASSFRGSTQY
>TRBD2|TRBV2
ASSEPTSGIDEQY
>TRBD1|TRBV20-1
SARAPRTGKNTQY
>NA|TRBV28
ASRPLREKLF
>NA|TRBV11-3
ASSLKRERVPGELF
>NA|TRBV5-1
ASSPQRWTNEKLF
>NA|TRBV7-3
ASSFVGKDTDTQY
>NA|TRBV12-3/TRBV12-4
ASGEAEDTQY
>NA|TRBV15
ATSSAGSSYEQY
>TRBD2|TRBV6-1
ASSPSGSTDTQY
>TRBD1|TRBV20-1
SAPRTGGSEAF